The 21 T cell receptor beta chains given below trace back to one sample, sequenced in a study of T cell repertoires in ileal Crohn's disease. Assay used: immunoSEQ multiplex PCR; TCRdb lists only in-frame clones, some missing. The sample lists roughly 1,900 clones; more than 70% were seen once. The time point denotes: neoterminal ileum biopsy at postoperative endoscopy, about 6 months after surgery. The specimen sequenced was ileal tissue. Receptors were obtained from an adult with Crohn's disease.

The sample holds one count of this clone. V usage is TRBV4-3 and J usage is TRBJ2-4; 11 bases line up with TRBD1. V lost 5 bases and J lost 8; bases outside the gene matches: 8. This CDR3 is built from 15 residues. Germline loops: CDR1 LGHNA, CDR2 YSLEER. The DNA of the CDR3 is TGCGCCAGCAGCGCGGGACAGGGGGATGCAGACATTCAGTACTTC. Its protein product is CASSAGQGDADIQYF.

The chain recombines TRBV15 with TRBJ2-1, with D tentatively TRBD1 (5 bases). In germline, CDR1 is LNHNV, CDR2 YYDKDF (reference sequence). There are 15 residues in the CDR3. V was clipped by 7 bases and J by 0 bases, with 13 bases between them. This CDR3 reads CATKEGAGSYNEQFF. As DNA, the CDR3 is TGTGCCACCAAGGAAGGGGCCGGCTCCTACAATGAGCAGTTCTTC.

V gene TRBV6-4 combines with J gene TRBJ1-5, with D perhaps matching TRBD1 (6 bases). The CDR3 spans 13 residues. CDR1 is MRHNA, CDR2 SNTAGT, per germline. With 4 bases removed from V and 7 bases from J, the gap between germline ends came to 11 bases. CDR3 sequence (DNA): TGTGCCAGCAGTGCAAAACAGGGCCAGCCCCAGCATTTT. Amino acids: CASSAKQGQPQHF.

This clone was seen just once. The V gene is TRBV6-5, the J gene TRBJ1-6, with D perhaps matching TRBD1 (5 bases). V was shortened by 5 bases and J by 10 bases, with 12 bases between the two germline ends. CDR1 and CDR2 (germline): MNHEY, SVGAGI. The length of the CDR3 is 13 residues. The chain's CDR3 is CASSGQTRSPLHF. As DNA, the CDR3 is TGTGCCAGCAGTGGACAAACCCGCTCACCCCTCCACTTT.

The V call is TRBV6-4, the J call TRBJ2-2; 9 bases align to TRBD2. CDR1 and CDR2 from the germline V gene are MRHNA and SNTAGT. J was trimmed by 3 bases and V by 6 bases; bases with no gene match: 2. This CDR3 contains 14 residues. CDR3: CASSPSGDTGELFF. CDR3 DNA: TGTGCCAGCAGCCCTAGCGGGGACACCGGGGAGCTGTTTTTT.

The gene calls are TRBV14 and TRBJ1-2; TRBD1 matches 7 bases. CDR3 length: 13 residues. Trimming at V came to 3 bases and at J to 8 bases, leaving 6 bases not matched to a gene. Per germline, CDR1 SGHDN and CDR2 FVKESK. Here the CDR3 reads CASSQPRQGGYTF. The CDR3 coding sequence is TGTGCCAGCAGCCAGCCGCGACAGGGCGGCTACACCTTC.

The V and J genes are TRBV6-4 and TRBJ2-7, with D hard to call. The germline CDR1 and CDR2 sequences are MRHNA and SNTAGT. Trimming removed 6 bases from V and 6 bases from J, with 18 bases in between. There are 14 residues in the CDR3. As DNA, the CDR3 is TGTGCCAGCAGGAGTCGTGAGGAACCACGCGAGCAGTACTTC. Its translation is CASRSREEPREQYF.

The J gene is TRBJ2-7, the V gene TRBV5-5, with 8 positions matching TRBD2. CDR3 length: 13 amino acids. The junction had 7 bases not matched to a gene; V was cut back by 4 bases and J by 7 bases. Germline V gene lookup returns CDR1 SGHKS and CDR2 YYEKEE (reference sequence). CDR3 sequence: CASSGRVAGEQYF. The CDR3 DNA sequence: TGTGCCAGCAGCGGCAGAGTAGCGGGAGAGCAGTACTTC. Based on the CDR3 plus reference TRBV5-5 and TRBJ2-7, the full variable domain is DAGVTQSPTHLIKTRGQQVTLRCSPISGHKSVSWYQQVLGQGPQFIFQYYEKEERGRGNFPDRFSARQFPNYSSELNVNALLLGDSALYLCASSGRVAGEQYFGPGTRLTVT.

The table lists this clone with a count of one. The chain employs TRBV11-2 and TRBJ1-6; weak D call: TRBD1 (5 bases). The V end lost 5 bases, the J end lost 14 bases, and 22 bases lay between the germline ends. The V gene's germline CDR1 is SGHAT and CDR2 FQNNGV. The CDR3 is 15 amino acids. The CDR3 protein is CASSPPRQFPRALHF. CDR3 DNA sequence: TGTGCCAGCAGCCCCCCGCGGCAGTTCCCCAGGGCCCTCCACTTT.

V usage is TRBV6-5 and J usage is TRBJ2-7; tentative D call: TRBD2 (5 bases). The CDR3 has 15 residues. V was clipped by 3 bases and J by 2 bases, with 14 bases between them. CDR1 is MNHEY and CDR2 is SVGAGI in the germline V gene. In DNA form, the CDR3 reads TGTGCCAGCAGTTATACCCTAGCCGAGCCCTACGAGCAGTACTTC. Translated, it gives CASSYTLAEPYEQYF.

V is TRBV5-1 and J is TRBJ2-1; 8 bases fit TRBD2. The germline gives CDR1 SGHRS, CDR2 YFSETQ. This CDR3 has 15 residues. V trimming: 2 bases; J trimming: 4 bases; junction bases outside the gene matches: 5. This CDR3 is CASSLIASGYNEQFF. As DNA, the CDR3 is TGCGCCAGCAGCTTAATAGCTAGCGGGTACAATGAGCAGTTCTTC.

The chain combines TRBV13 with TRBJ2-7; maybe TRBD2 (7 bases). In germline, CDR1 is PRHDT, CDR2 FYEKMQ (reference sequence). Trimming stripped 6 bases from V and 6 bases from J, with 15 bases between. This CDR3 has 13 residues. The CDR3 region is CASRGGTKGEQYF. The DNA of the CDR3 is TGTGCCAGCAGGGGAGGGACAAAAGGCGAGCAGTACTTC.

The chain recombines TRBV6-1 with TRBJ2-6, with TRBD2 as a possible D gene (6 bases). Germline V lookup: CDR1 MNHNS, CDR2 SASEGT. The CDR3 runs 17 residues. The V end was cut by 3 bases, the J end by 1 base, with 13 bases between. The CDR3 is CASSDDGLTSGANVLTF. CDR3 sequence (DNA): TGTGCCAGCAGTGATGACGGACTAACTTCTGGGGCCAACGTCCTGACTTTC.

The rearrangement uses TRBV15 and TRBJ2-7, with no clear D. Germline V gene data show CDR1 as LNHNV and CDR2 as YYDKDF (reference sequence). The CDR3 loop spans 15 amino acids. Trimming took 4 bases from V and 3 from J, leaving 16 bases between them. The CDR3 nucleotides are TGTGCCACCAGCATAAGGAGCTTTGGGTACTACGAGCAGTACTTC. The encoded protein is CATSIRSFGYYEQYF.

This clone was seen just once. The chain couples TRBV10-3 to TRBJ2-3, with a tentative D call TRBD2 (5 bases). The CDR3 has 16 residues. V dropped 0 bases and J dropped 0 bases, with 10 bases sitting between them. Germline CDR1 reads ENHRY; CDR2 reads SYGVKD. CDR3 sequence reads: CAISESAGMSTDTQYF. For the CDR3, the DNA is TGTGCCATCAGTGAGTCGGCGGGCATGAGCACAGATACGCAGTATTTT.

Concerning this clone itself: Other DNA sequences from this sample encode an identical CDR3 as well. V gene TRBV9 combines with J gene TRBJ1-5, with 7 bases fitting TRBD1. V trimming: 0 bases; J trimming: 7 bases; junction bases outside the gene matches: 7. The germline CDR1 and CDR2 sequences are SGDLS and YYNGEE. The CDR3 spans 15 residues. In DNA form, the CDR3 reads TGTGCCAGCAGCGTAGGACAGGGATGGGAACAGCCCCAGCATTTT. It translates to CASSVGQGWEQPQHF.

CDR3 bases: TGTGCCATCAGTGAGCCGGCCGGCGGGTCCTACAATGAGCAGTTCTTC. Translation: CAISEPAGGSYNEQFF. This chain uses TRBV10-3 with TRBJ2-1, with D perhaps matching TRBD2 (5 bases). V gave up 2 bases and J gave up 1 base, with 12 bases separating them. CDR3 length: 16 residues. Germline V gene sequence: CDR1 ENHRY, CDR2 SYGVKD.

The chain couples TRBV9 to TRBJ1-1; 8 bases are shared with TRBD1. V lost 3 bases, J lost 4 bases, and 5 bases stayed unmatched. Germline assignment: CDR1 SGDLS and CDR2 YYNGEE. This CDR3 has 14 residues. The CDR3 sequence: CASSDGTGFTEAFF. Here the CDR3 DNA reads TGTGCCAGCAGCGATGGGACAGGTTTCACTGAAGCTTTCTTT.

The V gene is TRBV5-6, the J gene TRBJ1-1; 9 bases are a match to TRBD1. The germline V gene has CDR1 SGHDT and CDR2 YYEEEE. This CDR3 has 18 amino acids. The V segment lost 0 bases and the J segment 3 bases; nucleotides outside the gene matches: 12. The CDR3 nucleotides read TGTGCCAGCAGCTTGGATAGGACAGGGGAATCCTTGCACACTGAAGCTTTCTTT. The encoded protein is CASSLDRTGESLHTEAFF.

The CDR3 here is CASSDGAGVGSYGYTF. In DNA, the CDR3 is TGTGCCAGCAGCGACGGGGCAGGGGTCGGAAGCTATGGCTACACCTTC. The chain links TRBV27 to TRBJ1-2; a weak D match, TRBD1 (6 bases). The CDR3 is made up of 16 amino acids. CDR1 MNHEY and CDR2 SMNVEV come from the germline V gene (reference sequence). V lost 6 bases and J lost 4, with 21 bases in between.

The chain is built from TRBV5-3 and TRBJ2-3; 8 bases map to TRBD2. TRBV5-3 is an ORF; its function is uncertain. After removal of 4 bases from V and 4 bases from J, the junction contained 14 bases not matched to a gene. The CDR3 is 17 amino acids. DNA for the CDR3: TGTGCCAGAAGCCCACCTGGACTAGCTCGGATTGCAGATACGCAGTATTTT. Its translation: CARSPPGLARIADTQYF.